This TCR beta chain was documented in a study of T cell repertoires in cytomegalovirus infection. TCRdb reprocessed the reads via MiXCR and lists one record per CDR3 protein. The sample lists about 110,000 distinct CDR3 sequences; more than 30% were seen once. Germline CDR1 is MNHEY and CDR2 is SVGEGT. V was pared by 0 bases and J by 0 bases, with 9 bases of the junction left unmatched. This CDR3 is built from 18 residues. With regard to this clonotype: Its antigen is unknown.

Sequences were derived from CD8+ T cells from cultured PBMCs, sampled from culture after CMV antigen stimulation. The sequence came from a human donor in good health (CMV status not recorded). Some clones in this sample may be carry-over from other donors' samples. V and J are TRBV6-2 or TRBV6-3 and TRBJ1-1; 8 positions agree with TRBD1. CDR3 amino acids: CASSYSGQGAYMNTEAFF. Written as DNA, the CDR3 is TGTGCCAGCAGTTACTCGGGCCAGGGGGCCTATATGAACACTGAAGCTTTCTTT.